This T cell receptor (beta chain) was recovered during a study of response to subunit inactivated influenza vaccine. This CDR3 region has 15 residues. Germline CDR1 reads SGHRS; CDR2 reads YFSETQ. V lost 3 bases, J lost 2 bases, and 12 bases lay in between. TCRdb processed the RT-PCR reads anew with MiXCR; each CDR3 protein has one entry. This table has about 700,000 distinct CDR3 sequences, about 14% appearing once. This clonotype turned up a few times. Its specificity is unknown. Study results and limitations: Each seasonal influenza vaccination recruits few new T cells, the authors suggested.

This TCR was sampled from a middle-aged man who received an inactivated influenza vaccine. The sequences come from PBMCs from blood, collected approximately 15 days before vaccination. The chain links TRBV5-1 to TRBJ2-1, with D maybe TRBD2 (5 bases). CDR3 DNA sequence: TGCGCCAGCAGCTGGCCGAGCGGCGCCTACAATGAGCAGTTCTTC. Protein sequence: CASSWPSGAYNEQFF.